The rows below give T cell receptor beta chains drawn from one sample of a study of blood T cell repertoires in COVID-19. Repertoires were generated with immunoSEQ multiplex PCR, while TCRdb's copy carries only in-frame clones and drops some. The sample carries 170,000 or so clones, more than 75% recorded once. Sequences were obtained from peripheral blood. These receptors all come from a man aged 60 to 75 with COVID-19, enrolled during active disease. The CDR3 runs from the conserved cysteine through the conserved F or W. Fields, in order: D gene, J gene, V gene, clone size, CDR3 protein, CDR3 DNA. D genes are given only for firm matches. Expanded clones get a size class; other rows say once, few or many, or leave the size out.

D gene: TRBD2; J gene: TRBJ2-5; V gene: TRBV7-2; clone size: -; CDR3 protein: CASSQAGGRETQYF; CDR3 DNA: TGTGCCAGCAGCCAAGCGGGAGGGCGGGAGACCCAGTACTTC
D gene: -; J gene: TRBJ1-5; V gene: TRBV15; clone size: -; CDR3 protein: CATSRGLNQPQHF; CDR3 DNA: TGTGCCACCAGCAGAGGACTAAACCAGCCCCAGCATTTT
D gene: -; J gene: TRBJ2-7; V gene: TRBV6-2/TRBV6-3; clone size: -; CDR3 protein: CASSYSQLVNEQYF; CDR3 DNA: TGTGCCAGCAGTTACTCCCAGCTAGTTAACGAGCAGTACTTC
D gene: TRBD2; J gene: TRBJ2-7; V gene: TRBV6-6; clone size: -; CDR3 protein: CASSYNSGRSYEQYF; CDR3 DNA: TGTGCCAGCAGTTATAATAGCGGGAGGTCCTACGAGCAGTACTTC
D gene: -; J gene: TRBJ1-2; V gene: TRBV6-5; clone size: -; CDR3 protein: CASSSPGEGNYGYTF; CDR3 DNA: TGTGCCAGCAGTTCACCAGGGGAGGGCAACTATGGCTACACCTTC
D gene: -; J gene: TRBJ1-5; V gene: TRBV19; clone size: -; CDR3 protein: CASSQNGGAQGQPQHF; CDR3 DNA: TGTGCCAGTAGCCAGAACGGGGGGGCCCAAGGTCAGCCCCAGCATTTT
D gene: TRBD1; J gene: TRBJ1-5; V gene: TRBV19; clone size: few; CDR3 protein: CASSTAAGTGDQPQHF; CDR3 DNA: TGTGCCAGTAGTACCGCCGCCGGGACAGGGGATCAGCCCCAGCATTTT
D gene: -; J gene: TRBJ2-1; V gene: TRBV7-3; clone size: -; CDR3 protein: CASSLMLSSYNEQFF; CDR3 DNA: TGTGCCAGCAGCTTAATGTTGAGCTCCTACAATGAGCAGTTCTTC
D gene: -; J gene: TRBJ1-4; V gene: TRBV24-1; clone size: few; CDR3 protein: CATSEGQTSNEKLFF; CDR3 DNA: TGTGCCACCAGTGAAGGACAGACCAGTAATGAAAAACTGTTTTTT
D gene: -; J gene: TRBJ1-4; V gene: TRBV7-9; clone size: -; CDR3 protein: CASSSGLTNEKLFF; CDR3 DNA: TGTGCCAGCAGCTCGGGACTTACTAATGAAAAACTGTTTTTT
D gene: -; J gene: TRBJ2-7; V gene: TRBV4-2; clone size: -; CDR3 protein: CASSHPDSYEQYF; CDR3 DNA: TGTGCCAGCAGCCACCCCGACAGCTACGAGCAGTACTTC
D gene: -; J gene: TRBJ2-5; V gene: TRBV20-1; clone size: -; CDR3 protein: CSASPRGGRGETQYF; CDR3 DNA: TGCAGTGCTAGTCCAAGGGGGGGGCGCGGGGAGACCCAGTACTTC
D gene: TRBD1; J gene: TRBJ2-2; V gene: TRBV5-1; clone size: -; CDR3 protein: CASSETGGTGELFF; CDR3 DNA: TGCGCCAGCAGCGAAACAGGGGGCACCGGGGAGCTGTTTTTT
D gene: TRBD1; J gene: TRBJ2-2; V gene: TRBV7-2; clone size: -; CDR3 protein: CASSATGISPSEELFF; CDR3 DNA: TGTGCCAGCAGCGCGACAGGGATTTCACCCTCGGAGGAGCTGTTTTTT
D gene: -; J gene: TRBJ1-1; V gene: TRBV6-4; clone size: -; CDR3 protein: CASSEQGNTEAFF; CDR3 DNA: TGTGCCAGCAGTGAACAGGGGAACACTGAAGCTTTCTTT
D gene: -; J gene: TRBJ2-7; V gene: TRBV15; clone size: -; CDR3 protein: CATSRDSGVYEQYF; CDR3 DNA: TGTGCCACCAGCAGAGATTCGGGTGTCTACGAGCAGTACTTC
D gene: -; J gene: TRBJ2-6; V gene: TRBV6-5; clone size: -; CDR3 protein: CASSSGVSGANVLTF; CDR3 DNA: TGTGCCAGCAGTTCCGGGGTCTCTGGGGCCAACGTCCTGACTTTC
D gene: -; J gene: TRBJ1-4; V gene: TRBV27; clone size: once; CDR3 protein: CASSLRTVEGKLFF; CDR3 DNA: TGTGCCAGCAGTTTACGGACGGTAGAGGGAAAACTGTTTTTT
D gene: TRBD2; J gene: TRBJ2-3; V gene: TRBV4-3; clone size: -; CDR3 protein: CASSRGLAGEPDTQYF; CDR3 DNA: TGCGCCAGCAGCCGCGGACTAGCGGGAGAGCCAGATACGCAGTATTTT
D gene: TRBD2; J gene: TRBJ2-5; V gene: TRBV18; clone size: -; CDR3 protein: CASSPPQGGSQETQYF; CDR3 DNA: TGTGCCAGCTCACCACCTCAGGGAGGGTCCCAAGAGACCCAGTACTTC
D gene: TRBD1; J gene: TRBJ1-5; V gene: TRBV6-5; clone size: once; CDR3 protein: CASRKDRGHNQPQHF; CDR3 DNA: TGTGCCAGCAGAAAAGACAGGGGCCACAATCAGCCCCAGCATTTT
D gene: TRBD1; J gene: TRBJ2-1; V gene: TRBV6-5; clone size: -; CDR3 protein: CASSSQGTGTYNEQFF; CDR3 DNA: TGTGCCAGCAGTTCTCAAGGGACAGGGACCTACAATGAGCAGTTCTTC
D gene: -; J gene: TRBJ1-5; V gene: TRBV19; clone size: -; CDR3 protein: CASIGGRVGNQPQHF; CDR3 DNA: TGTGCCAGTATCGGGGGAAGGGTTGGCAATCAGCCCCAGCATTTT
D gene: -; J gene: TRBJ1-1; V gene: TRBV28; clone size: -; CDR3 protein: CASTRVPEAFF; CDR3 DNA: TGTGCCAGCACCCGGGTCCCTGAAGCTTTCTTT
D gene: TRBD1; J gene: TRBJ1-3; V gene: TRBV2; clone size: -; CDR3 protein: CATGQGWDTIYF; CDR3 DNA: TGTGCCACGGGACAGGGGTGGGACACCATATATTTT
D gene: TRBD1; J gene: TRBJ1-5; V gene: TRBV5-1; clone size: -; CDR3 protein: CASSSMGQGGQPQHF; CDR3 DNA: TGCGCCAGCAGCTCGATGGGACAGGGCGGGCAGCCCCAGCATTTT
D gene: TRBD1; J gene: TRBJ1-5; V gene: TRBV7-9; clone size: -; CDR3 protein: CASSLVGQGADQPQHF; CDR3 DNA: TGTGCCAGCAGCTTAGTGGGACAGGGGGCGGATCAGCCCCAGCATTTT
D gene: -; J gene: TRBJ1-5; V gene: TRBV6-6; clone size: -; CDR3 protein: CASRSGTNRDQPQHF; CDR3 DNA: TGTGCCAGCAGAAGTGGGACAAACCGAGATCAGCCCCAGCATTTT
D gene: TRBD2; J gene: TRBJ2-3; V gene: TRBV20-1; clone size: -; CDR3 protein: CSASGVAGVSDTQYF; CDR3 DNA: TGCAGTGCCAGTGGGGTAGCGGGAGTATCAGATACGCAGTATTTT
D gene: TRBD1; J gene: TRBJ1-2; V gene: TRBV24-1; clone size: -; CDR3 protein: CATSPQGIRYGYTF; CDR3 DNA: TGTGCCACCAGTCCACAGGGGATAAGGTATGGCTACACCTTC
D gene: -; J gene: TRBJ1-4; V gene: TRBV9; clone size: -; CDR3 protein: CASSVTDGSTNEKLFF; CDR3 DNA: TGTGCCAGCAGCGTTACCGACGGGTCAACTAATGAAAAACTGTTTTTT
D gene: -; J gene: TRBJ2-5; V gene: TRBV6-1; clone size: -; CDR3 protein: CASSEGRGRETQYF; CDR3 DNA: TGTGCCAGCAGTGAGGGCAGGGGCCGAGAGACCCAGTACTTC
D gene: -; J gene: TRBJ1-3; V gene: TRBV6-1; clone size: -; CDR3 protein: CASSDSGQTGNTIYF; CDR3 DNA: TGTGCCAGCAGTGACAGCGGACAGACTGGAAACACCATATATTTT
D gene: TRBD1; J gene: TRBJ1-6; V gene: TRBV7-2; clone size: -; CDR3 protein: CASSLTGTANSPLHF; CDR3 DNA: TGTGCCAGCAGCCTAACCGGGACAGCAAATTCACCCCTCCACTTT
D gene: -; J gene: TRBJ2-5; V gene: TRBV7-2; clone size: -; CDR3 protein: CASSLAGQSETQYF; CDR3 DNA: TGTGCCAGCAGCTTGGCGGGACAGTCGGAGACCCAGTACTTC
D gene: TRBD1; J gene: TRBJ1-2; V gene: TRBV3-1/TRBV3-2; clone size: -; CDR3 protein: CATSPARTGGNYGYTF; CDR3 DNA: TGTGCCACCTCTCCAGCACGGACAGGGGGGAACTATGGCTACACCTTC
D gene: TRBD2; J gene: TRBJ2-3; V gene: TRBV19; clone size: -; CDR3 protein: CASSFGLAGPTDTQYF; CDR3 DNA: TGTGCCAGTAGTTTCGGACTAGCGGGACCCACAGATACGCAGTATTTT
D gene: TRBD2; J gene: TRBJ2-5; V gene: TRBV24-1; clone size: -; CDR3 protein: CATSDPAGGGKETQYF; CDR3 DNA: TGTGCCACCAGTGATCCAGCGGGAGGGGGTAAAGAGACCCAGTACTTC
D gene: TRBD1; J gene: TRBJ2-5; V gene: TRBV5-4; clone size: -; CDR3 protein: CATRTGEKETQYF; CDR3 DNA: TGTGCCACTCGGACAGGGGAGAAGGAGACCCAGTACTTC
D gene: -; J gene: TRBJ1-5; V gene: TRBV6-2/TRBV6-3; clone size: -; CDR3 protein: CASSSGSRPQHF; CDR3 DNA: TGTGCCAGCAGCTCAGGGTCTAGGCCCCAGCATTTT
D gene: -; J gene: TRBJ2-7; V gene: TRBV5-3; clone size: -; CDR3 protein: CARREEQSLTSYEQYF; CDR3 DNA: TGTGCCAGAAGGGAAGAACAGTCTCTCACGTCCTACGAGCAGTACTTC
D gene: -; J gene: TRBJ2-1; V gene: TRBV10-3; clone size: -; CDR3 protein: CAISAVARSYNEQFF; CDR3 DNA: TGTGCCATCAGTGCGGTAGCGCGCTCCTACAATGAGCAGTTCTTC
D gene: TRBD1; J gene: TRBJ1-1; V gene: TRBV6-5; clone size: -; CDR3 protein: CASPNRGHTEAFF; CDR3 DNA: TGTGCCAGCCCAAACAGGGGCCACACTGAAGCTTTCTTT
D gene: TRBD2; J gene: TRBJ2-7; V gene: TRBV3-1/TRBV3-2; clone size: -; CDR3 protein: CASSYSGGTYEQYF; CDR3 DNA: TGTGCCAGCAGCTATAGCGGGGGGACGTACGAGCAGTACTTC
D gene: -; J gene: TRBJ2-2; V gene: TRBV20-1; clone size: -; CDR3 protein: CSATGAGELFF; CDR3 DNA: TGCAGTGCTACAGGGGCCGGGGAGCTGTTTTTT
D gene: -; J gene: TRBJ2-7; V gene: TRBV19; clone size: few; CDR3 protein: CASSMASRSSYEQYF; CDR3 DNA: TGTGCCAGTAGTATGGCTAGCCGGAGCTCCTACGAGCAGTACTTC
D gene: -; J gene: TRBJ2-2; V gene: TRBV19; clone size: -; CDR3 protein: CASSIPNRLNTGELFF; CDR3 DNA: TGTGCCAGTAGTATACCTAATCGTTTGAACACCGGGGAGCTGTTTTTT
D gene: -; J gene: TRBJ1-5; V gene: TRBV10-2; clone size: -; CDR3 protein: CASSAQGSQPQHF; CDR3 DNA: TGCGCCAGCAGTGCACAGGGCAGTCAGCCCCAGCATTTT
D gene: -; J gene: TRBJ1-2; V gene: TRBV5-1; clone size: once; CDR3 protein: CASSLDRFGYTF; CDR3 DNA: TGCGCCAGCAGCTTGGATCGTTTCGGCTACACCTTC